This T cell receptor (beta chain) was recorded in a study of CD8+CD57+ T cells in acquired aplastic anemia. Profiling of TCR beta VDJ combinations and CDR3 sequences used genomic DNA as template. A single record per CDR3 protein comes from TCRdb applying MiXCR to the reads. The table lists tens of thousands of distinct CDR3 sequences, 63% of them singletons. For sequencing, patients were chosen who had shown expansion of CD8+CD57+ cells by flow cytometry. A few counts support this clonotype. The CDR3 has 13 amino acids. Germline CDR1 LNHNV, CDR2 YYDKDF (reference sequence). V dropped 11 bases and J dropped 5 bases, with 16 bases sitting between them.

The chain uses TRBV15 and TRBJ2-1, with D possibly being TRBD1 or TRBD2 (5 bases each). This receptor was taken from a human donor with aplastic anemia. Sequenced: sorted CD4+, CD8+, or CD8+CD57+ T cells (not recorded which) from PBMCs. This chain's CDR3 is CACRDAPHNEQFF. The CDR3 nucleotides are TGTGCCTGCCGGGACGCGCCTCACAATGAGCAGTTCTTC.